These 5 T cell receptor beta chains were all obtained from the same sample, sequenced in a study of CD8 T cells in Susac syndrome. When the RNA was reverse transcribed, random hexamers were used with an input of about 0.45 to 1 ug. Via MiXCR, TCRdb re-called the immunoSEQ multiplex PCR reads, giving one row per CDR3 protein. The sample includes about 130,000 distinct CDR3 sequences, about 95% of them seen just once. The sequenced sample consisted of CD4+ T cells from PBMCs. Source of these receptors: a human donor with multiple sclerosis.

As concerns this clonotype: A read error may account for a junction end that differs from germline. CDR3 in DNA: TGTGCCAGCAGTAGGACAGGGACGATCGTCTTT. It specifies CASSRTGTIVF. The rearrangement uses TRBV2 and TRBJ1-1, with TRBD1 matching 8 bases. The CDR3 totals 11 residues. Germline V gives CDR1 SNHLY, CDR2 FYNNEI.

Only a few counts were recorded for this clonotype. J is TRBJ2-3 and V is TRBV24-1, with D maybe TRBD1 (5 bases). Trimming shortened V by 3 bases and J by 6 bases, and 18 bases separated the two germline ends. The CDR3 extends over 16 amino acids. Germline CDR1 and CDR2: KGHDR and SFDVKD. CDR3 amino acids: CATSDPGHRPPDTQYF. The CDR3 region has the DNA TGTGCCACCAGTGATCCTGGACACCGACCCCCGGATACGCAGTATTTT.

CDR3 in amino acids: CAWSGKGTRAYYEQYF. CDR3 nucleotide sequence: TGTGCCTGGAGTGGTAAGGGGACTAGGGCCTACTACGAGCAGTACTTC. This chain connects TRBV30 to TRBJ2-7; 8 bases line up with TRBD2. After removal of 1 base from V and 3 bases from J, the junction contained 11 bases not matched to a gene. CDR1 GTSNPN and CDR2 SVGIG come from the germline V gene (reference sequence). This CDR3 has 16 residues. The full variable domain, with the rest looked up from reference TRBV30 and TRBJ2-7, is SQTIHQWPATLVQPVGSPLSLECTVEGTSNPNLYWYRQAAGRGLQLLFYSVGIGQISSEVPQNLSASRPQDRQFILSSKKLLLSDSGFYLCAWSGKGTRAYYEQYFGPGTRLTVT.

V is TRBV27 and J is TRBJ1-5; D is uncertain. Trimming left V 0 bases short and J 4 bases short, with 10 bases between. The germline V gene has CDR1 MNHEY and CDR2 SMNVEV (reference sequence). The CDR3 runs 15 residues. CDR3 amino acids: CASSLSRVLNQPQHF. In DNA, the CDR3 is TGTGCCAGCAGTTTATCGCGGGTCCTAAATCAGCCCCAGCATTTT.

The chain recombines TRBV9 with TRBJ2-7; D possibly matches TRBD1 or TRBD2 (5 bases each). The CDR3 extends over 13 amino acids. V lost 3 bases and J lost 6, with 13 bases in between. The germline CDR1 and CDR2 sequences are SGDLS and YYNGEE. The CDR3 spells CASSGFTGLEQYF. The CDR3 DNA sequence: TGTGCCAGCAGCGGATTTACGGGGCTCGAGCAGTACTTC.